One sample yielded the 16 T cell receptor beta chains listed below, sequenced in a study of cytomegalovirus exposure and HLA in healthy donors. It was with 60 Vbeta and 13 Jbeta primers that the PCR ran. The protocol was immunoSEQ multiplex PCR, while the TCRdb copy is restricted to in-frame clones and leaves out a portion. The sample has under 200,000 clones; roughly three quarters are singletons. The sample was PBMCs. These receptors all stem from a male donor in good health and CMV-seropositive.

The chain has TRBV4-3 and TRBJ1-5; 8 positions agree with TRBD1. The CDR3 has 16 residues. The germline V gene encodes CDR1 LGHNA and CDR2 YSLEER. J gave up 4 bases and V 6 bases, and 11 bases lay outside the gene matches. CDR3 bases: TGCGCCAGCAGATTCCCGGGACAGGAGAATAATCAGCCCCAGCATTTT. Residues: CASRFPGQENNQPQHF.

The chain joins TRBV6-1 to TRBJ2-3, with TRBD1 as a possible D gene (5 bases). The CDR3 is 17 residues long. CDR1 is MNHNS, CDR2 SASEGT, per germline. Trimming took off 2 bases at V and 2 bases at J, with 17 bases between the two ends. This CDR3 reads CASSEFLGQGPTDTQYF. The CDR3 DNA reads as TGTGCCAGCAGTGAATTTCTCGGGCAGGGTCCCACAGATACGCAGTATTTT.

The chain has TRBV30 and TRBJ2-5; 7 bases are shared with TRBD1. V dropped 4 bases and J dropped 1; count of bases not matched to a gene: 6. The length of the CDR3 is 14 residues. CDR1 GTSNPN and CDR2 SVGIG come from the germline V gene (reference sequence). The CDR3 DNA follows: TGTGCCTGGAACCGGGACAGCCTCCAAGAGACCCAGTACTTC. Translating gives CAWNRDSLQETQYF.

Only one count was recorded for this clone. This chain joins TRBV5-5 and TRBJ1-2, with D unclear. There are 16 residues in the CDR3. The germline CDR1 and CDR2 sequences are SGHKS and YYEKEE (reference sequence). Between the trimmed V and J ends, which lost 4 bases and 4 bases, there was a span of 20 bases. The CDR3 loop reads CASSPSGEIYAYGYTF. In DNA, the CDR3 is TGTGCCAGCAGCCCCTCCGGGGAGATTTATGCCTATGGCTACACCTTC.

The V gene is TRBV6-6, the J gene TRBJ1-2; 7 bases align to TRBD1. Germline CDR1 MNHNY, CDR2 SVGAGI (reference sequence). Unmatched junction bases numbered 1, after V lost 0 bases and J lost 3 bases. The CDR3 covers 14 residues. The CDR3 reads CASSYSTGDYGYTF. As DNA, the CDR3 is TGTGCCAGCAGTTACTCAACAGGGGACTATGGCTACACCTTC.

In this sample, this clone turned up once. This chain links TRBV9 with TRBJ2-7; TRBD2 aligns across 8 bases. With 3 bases clipped from V and 0 bases from J, the junction kept 5 bases outside the gene matches. The CDR3 contains 15 residues. CDR1 is SGDLS and CDR2 is YYNGEE in the germline V gene. CDR3 in DNA: TGTGCCAGCAGCGCTAGCGGGTACAGCTCCTACGAGCAGTACTTC. Its protein is CASSASGYSSYEQYF.

In its sample, this clone was seen a few times. V is TRBV5-4 and J is TRBJ1-2; 8 nucleotides match TRBD1. The V gene end was trimmed by 5 bases and the J gene end by 8 bases; junction bases not matched to a gene: 8. Germline CDR1 reads SGHNT; CDR2 reads YYREEE (reference sequence). The CDR3 covers 13 residues. The DNA for the CDR3 is TGTGCCAGCAGTCCGACAGGGGTATCCGGCTACACCTTC. Encoded protein: CASSPTGVSGYTF.

The chain joins TRBV7-9 to TRBJ2-7; D may be TRBD1 (6 bases). Deletions cut 5 bases from V and 6 bases from J, with 11 bases between. Germline V CDR1 and CDR2: SEHNR, FQNEAQ (reference sequence). The CDR3 loop spans 12 amino acids. CDR3 loop: CASSPTGLEQYF. CDR3 nucleotides: TGTGCCAGCAGCCCTACAGGGCTCGAGCAGTACTTC.

The rearrangement links TRBV11-1 to TRBJ2-3; TRBD2 agrees at 16 bases. V was clipped by 4 bases and J by 2 bases; unmatched bases: 3. In germline, CDR1 is SGHAT, CDR2 FQDESV (reference sequence). CDR3 size: 17 residues. Here the CDR3 reads CASSWGLAGGFTDTQYF. CDR3 DNA sequence: TGTGCCAGCAGCTGGGGACTAGCGGGGGGGTTCACAGATACGCAGTATTTT.

The V gene is TRBV29-1, the J gene TRBJ2-7; TRBD2 agrees at 14 bases. Trimming cost V 6 bases and J 6 bases; bases outside gene matches: 10. This CDR3 is built from 15 residues. Germline CDR1 SQVTM, CDR2 ANQGSEA. CDR3 in amino acids: CSVAGLGLAGVEQYF. The CDR3 DNA reads as TGCAGCGTGGCGGGGTTGGGACTAGCGGGGGTCGAGCAGTACTTC.

The V gene is TRBV30, the J gene TRBJ2-7; 10 nucleotides match TRBD1. In germline, CDR1 is GTSNPN, CDR2 SVGIG (reference sequence). CDR3 size: 16 residues. V lost 8 bases to trimming and J lost 6 bases; unmatched junction nucleotides: 19. As DNA, the CDR3 is TGTGCCCATAGCGGTATAGCGGGACAGGGGCAGACCGAGCAGTACTTC. It encodes CAHSGIAGQGQTEQYF. Full variable domain (missing parts from reference TRBV30 and TRBJ2-7): SQTIHQWPATLVQPVGSPLSLECTVEGTSNPNLYWYRQAAGRGLQLLFYSVGIGQISSEVPQNLSASRPQDRQFILSSKKLLLSDSGFYLCAHSGIAGQGQTEQYFGPGTRLTVT.

The gene calls are TRBV2 and TRBJ1-3; D is undetermined. Trimming stripped 10 bases from V and 2 bases from J, with 6 bases between. This CDR3 region has 11 residues. Germline V CDR1 and CDR2: SNHLY, FYNNEI. The CDR3 DNA reads TGTGCCACCGGGACTGGAAACACCATATATTTT. This sequence encodes CATGTGNTIYF. The full variable domain, completed using reference TRBV2 and TRBJ1-3, is EPEVTQTPSHQVTQMGQEVILRCVPISNHLYFYWYRQILGQKVEFLVSFYNNEISEKSEIFDDQFSVERPDGSNFTLKIRSTKLEDSAMYFCATGTGNTIYFGEGSWLTVV.

The V and J genes are TRBV30 and TRBJ1-1; 11 nucleotides agree with TRBD1. Trimming at V came to 8 bases and at J to 1 base, leaving 21 bases not matched to a gene. CDR1 is GTSNPN and CDR2 is SVGIG in the germline V gene (reference sequence). The CDR3 is 19 residues long. The CDR3 loop is CARTRKTWDRGVRNTEAFF. Here the CDR3 DNA reads TGTGCCCGTACGCGGAAAACCTGGGACAGGGGGGTGAGGAACACTGAAGCTTTCTTT.

CDR3 residues: CASRLVQTTTPYTDTQYF. The CDR3 DNA is TGTGCAAGTCGCCTCGTCCAGACAACGACCCCTTACACAGATACGCAGTATTTT. The chain combines TRBV12-2 with TRBJ2-3; the table gives TRBD1 as D, unverified against the DNA. TRBV12-2 is designated a pseudogene. The CDR3 has 18 residues.

This rearrangement joins TRBV2 to TRBJ1-1; TRBD1 is a possible D gene (6 bases). Germline CDR1 SNHLY, CDR2 FYNNEI. The V end lost 5 bases, the J end lost 0 bases, and 10 bases lay between the germline ends. CDR3 length: 14 amino acids. CDR3 DNA sequence: TGTGCCAGCAGTCCACAGGGTATGAACACTGAAGCTTTCTTT. Its translation: CASSPQGMNTEAFF.

The CDR3 bases are TGTGCCAGCAGTGAGGAAGCGGGGGGGCCGGTGGTTACGCAGTATTTT. Its translation: CASSEEAGGPVVTQYF. The chain couples TRBV6-4 to TRBJ2-3; 10 positions agree with TRBD2. This CDR3 is 16 amino acids long. Trimming removed 3 bases from V and 8 bases from J; junction bases left unmatched: 11. The germline CDR1 and CDR2 sequences are MRHNA and SNTAGT.